Listed below are T cell receptor beta chains from one sample, sequenced in a study of CD8 T cells in ankylosing spondylitis. TCRdb recomputed calls from the 5' RACE reads with MiXCR, one row per CDR3 protein. The data contain 500,000 or so distinct CDR3 sequences, approximately 5.3% of them singletons. The source material was blood, either unsorted or a sorted T cell fraction (not recorded which). These receptors all come from a male donor with ankylosing spondylitis. Each CDR3 is given with its conserved first and last residue. Fields, in order: J gene, V gene, clone size, D gene, CDR3 protein, CDR3 DNA. D genes are given only for firm matches. Size is omitted from some rows. Given values are once, few, many or a class for expanded clones.

>TRBJ2-7|TRBV5-1|many|.
CASSPLNTGSYEQYF
TGCGCCAGCAGCCCTTTAAATACAGGGTCCTACGAGCAGTACTTC
>TRBJ2-1|TRBV11-3|many|.
CASSLAGGQLHNEQFF
TGTGCCAGCAGCTTGGCGGGCGGGCAACTTCACAATGAGCAGTTCTTC
>TRBJ2-1|TRBV4-2|.|TRBD1
CASSHGQGSYNEQFF
TGTGCCAGCAGCCACGGACAGGGATCGTACAATGAGCAGTTCTTC
>TRBJ2-1|TRBV4-2|.|.
CASSHPQGRNEQFF
TGTGCCAGCAGCCATCCACAGGGGAGGAATGAGCAGTTCTTC
>TRBJ2-1|TRBV5-1|many|.
CASSLGAGSYNEQFF
TGCGCCAGCAGCCTGGGTGCGGGCTCCTACAATGAGCAGTTCTTC
>TRBJ2-7|TRBV6-1|few|.
CASRPAGGDDEQYF
TGTGCCAGCAGGCCTGCTGGAGGGGACGACGAGCAGTACTTC
>TRBJ2-1|TRBV6-5|many|.
CASSYSIFRETFYNEQFF
TGTGCCAGCAGTTACTCGATCTTCAGGGAAACTTTCTACAATGAGCAGTTCTTC
>TRBJ1-2|TRBV28|.|.
CASSFWGAGGGYTF
TGTGCCAGCAGTTTCTGGGGGGCAGGTGGGGGCTACACCTTC
>TRBJ1-2|TRBV18|many|.
CASSPLQLLGGYGYTF
TGTGCCAGCTCACCACTGCAGCTCTTAGGGGGCTATGGCTACACCTTC
>TRBJ2-1|TRBV6-1|many|.
CASSRTGLGGGEQFF
TGTGCCAGCAGTCGAACGGGACTCGGAGGAGGGGAGCAGTTCTTC
>TRBJ1-3|TRBV15|many|.
CATSRGDSSSGNTIYF
TGTGCCACCAGCAGAGGAGACTCCTCTTCTGGAAACACCATATATTTT
>TRBJ1-2|TRBV5-1|.|TRBD1
CASSLEGLGQRYGYTF
TGCGCCAGCAGCTTGGAAGGGTTGGGACAGAGATATGGCTACACCTTC
>TRBJ2-1|TRBV12-3/TRBV12-4|many|TRBD1
CASSYRGTNEQFF
TGTGCCAGCAGTTACAGGGGTACGAATGAGCAGTTCTTC
>TRBJ1-1|TRBV18|.|.
CASSPVEGLRGTEAFF
TGTGCCAGCTCACCAGTGGAGGGCCTCAGAGGGACTGAAGCTTTCTTT
>TRBJ1-1|TRBV29-1|many|.
CSANQVPTEAFF
TGCAGCGCAAACCAGGTACCCACTGAAGCTTTCTTT
>TRBJ1-1|TRBV5-1|many|.
CASSPDPNTEAFF
TGCGCCAGCAGCCCTGACCCAAACACTGAAGCTTTCTTT
>TRBJ2-3|TRBV9|many|.
CASSRDHRDSTDTQYF
TGTGCCAGCAGCCGGGATCACAGGGACAGCACAGATACGCAGTATTTT
>TRBJ2-3|TRBV20-1|many|.
CSARRGVRDTQYF
TGCAGTGCTAGACGAGGGGTCAGGGATACGCAGTATTTT
>TRBJ1-5|TRBV5-1|many|.
CASSLVPGQPQHF
TGCGCCAGCAGCTTGGTGCCGGGGCAGCCCCAGCATTTT
>TRBJ2-7|TRBV20-1|many|.
CSARRESYEQYF
TGCAGTGCTAGAAGGGAGAGTTACGAGCAGTACTTC
>TRBJ2-7|TRBV9|many|.
CASSVGWEPGYEQYF
TGTGCCAGCAGCGTAGGGTGGGAGCCGGGCTACGAGCAGTACTTC
>TRBJ1-5|TRBV6-1|.|.
CASSAQGRQPQHF
TGTGCCAGCAGTGCACAGGGCCGCCAGCCCCAGCATTTT
>TRBJ1-3|TRBV5-1|many|.
CASSLDLAASGNTIYF
TGCGCCAGCAGCTTGGATCTAGCGGCCTCTGGAAACACCATATATTTT
>TRBJ2-1|TRBV6-2/TRBV6-3|.|TRBD2
CASSYFGLAGKFNEQFF
TGTGCCAGCAGTTACTTTGGGCTAGCGGGGAAATTCAATGAGCAGTTCTTC
>TRBJ2-1|TRBV5-1|few|TRBD2
CASSSQRGNYNEQFF
TGCGCCAGCAGCTCGCAGCGGGGGAACTACAATGAGCAGTTCTTC
>TRBJ1-2|TRBV20-1|many|.
CSARSPTGYGYTF
TGCAGTGCTAGGTCACCGACAGGCTATGGCTACACCTTC
>TRBJ1-5|TRBV20-1|few|.
CSARKRQGVPGQPQHF
TGCAGTGCTAGAAAACGGCAGGGAGTACCGGGGCAGCCCCAGCATTTT
>TRBJ2-4|TRBV7-8|once|.
CASGLDRFREARNIQYF
TGTGCCAGCGGCTTAGATCGATTCAGGGAAGCCAGAAACATTCAGTACTTC
>TRBJ2-7|TRBV7-2|few|.
CASSRRWGSYSYEQYF
TGTGCCAGCAGCAGACGTTGGGGGAGTTACTCCTACGAGCAGTACTTC
>TRBJ2-7|TRBV29-1|many|.
CSVVAGWDEQYF
TGCAGCGTTGTTGCCGGGTGGGACGAGCAGTACTTC
>TRBJ2-7|TRBV20-1|many|.
CSATREPGLYEQYF
TGCAGTGCTACCCGGGAGCCGGGACTCTACGAGCAGTACTTC
>TRBJ2-1|TRBV11-2|.|TRBD2
CASSLMRGGAGTYNEQFF
TGTGCCAGCAGCTTAATGCGCGGGGGTGCGGGAACCTACAATGAGCAGTTCTTC
>TRBJ2-2|TRBV5-2|.|.
CAISPGMFSGELFF
TGTGCCATCAGCCCGGGGATGTTCTCCGGGGAGCTGTTTTTT
>TRBJ2-2|TRBV9|many|.
CASSVARGAPNTGELFF
TGTGCCAGCAGCGTAGCTCGGGGGGCCCCGAACACCGGGGAGCTGTTTTTT
>TRBJ1-4|TRBV14|many|TRBD1
CASSQKTGTGYNEKLFF
TGTGCCAGCAGCCAAAAGACCGGGACAGGGTATAATGAAAAACTGTTTTTT
>TRBJ2-7|TRBV6-5|many|.
CASSYSGSAYEQYF
TGTGCCAGCAGTTACTCTGGCAGTGCCTACGAGCAGTACTTC
>TRBJ1-2|TRBV4-2|many|.
CASSQIGWSGYGYTF
TGTGCCAGCAGCCAAATAGGATGGAGCGGCTATGGCTACACCTTC
>TRBJ2-3|TRBV4-3|few|.
CASSERPEGWGDTQYF
TGCGCCAGCAGCGAAAGGCCTGAGGGTTGGGGAGATACGCAGTATTTT
>TRBJ1-4|TRBV5-1|.|TRBD1
CASCTGTGTEKLFF
TGCGCCAGCTGTACCGGGACAGGGACCGAAAAACTGTTTTTT
>TRBJ2-7|TRBV20-1|many|TRBD2
CSAYGLAGGEQYF
TGCAGTGCTTACGGACTAGCGGGAGGCGAGCAGTACTTC